These 4 T cell receptor beta chains were sequenced from one sample in a study of shared clonotypes between healthy human individuals. Sequencing was performed with immunoSEQ multiplex PCR; in TCRdb, only in-frame clones are kept and a portion is missing. Of roughly 1,100,000 clones in the sample, under 80% were seen once. The material sequenced was memory CD4+ T cells sorted from blood. The subset was: CD45RA-negative fraction. Receptors were obtained from a man younger than 30 in good health.

J is TRBJ2-3 and V is TRBV6-1; D is uncertain. CDR1 is MNHNS and CDR2 is SASEGT in the germline V gene. V was trimmed by 3 bases and J by 8 bases, leaving 6 bases between them. CDR3 length equals 11 residues. Here the CDR3 reads CASSEPITQYF. Written as DNA, the CDR3 is TGTGCCAGCAGTGAGCCCATTACGCAGTATTTT.

The CDR3 sequence is CASSLDETGAANTIYF. CDR3 in DNA: TGTGCCAGCAGCTTAGATGAGACAGGGGCCGCAAACACCATATATTTT. The rearrangement links TRBV7-2 to TRBJ1-3, with 8 bases that match TRBD1. With V trimmed by 1 base and J by 6 bases, 8 bases remained unmatched. The CDR3 runs 16 residues. Germline V gene sequence: CDR1 SGHTA, CDR2 FQGNSA.

This clone was detected once. This chain connects TRBV4-1 to TRBJ2-5, with 10 bases matching TRBD1. Trimming took 6 bases from V and 5 from J; bases not matched to a gene: 6. Germline CDR1 and CDR2: MGHRA and YSYEKL. This CDR3 contains 14 residues. In DNA, the CDR3 is TGCGCCAGCAGTAGGGACAGGGGTTCGGAGACCCAGTACTTC. Protein: CASSRDRGSETQYF.

The chain is built from TRBV5-1 and TRBJ2-1; no clear D. CDR3 length: 15 residues. Trimming left V 7 bases short and J 0 bases short, with 14 bases between. The germline gives CDR1 SGHRS, CDR2 YFSETQ. The CDR3 loop reads CASELRPGSYNEQFF. CDR3 nucleotides: TGCGCCAGCGAATTGAGGCCCGGCTCCTACAATGAGCAGTTCTTC.